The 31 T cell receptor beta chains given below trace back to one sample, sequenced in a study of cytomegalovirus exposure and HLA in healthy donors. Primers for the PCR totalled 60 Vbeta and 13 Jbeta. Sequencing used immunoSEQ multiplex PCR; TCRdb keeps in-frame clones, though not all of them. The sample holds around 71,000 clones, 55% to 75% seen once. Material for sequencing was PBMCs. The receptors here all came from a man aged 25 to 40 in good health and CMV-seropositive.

CDR3 region: CARKQGCSGNTIYF. The CDR3 DNA reads TGCGCCAGGAAACAGGGGTGCTCTGGAAACACCATATATTTT. This chain joins TRBV23-1 and TRBJ1-3; TRBD1 matches at 7 bases. TRBV23-1 is designated an ORF whose function remains uncertain. Germline trimming cut 9 bases from V and 0 bases from J; bases unmatched to any gene: 5. The CDR3 runs 14 residues.

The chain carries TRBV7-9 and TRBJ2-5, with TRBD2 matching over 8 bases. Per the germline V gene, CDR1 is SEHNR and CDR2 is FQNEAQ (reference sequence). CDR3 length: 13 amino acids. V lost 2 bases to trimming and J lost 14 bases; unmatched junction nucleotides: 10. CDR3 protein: CASSLSSASGLYF. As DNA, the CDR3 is TGTGCCAGCAGCTTATCTTCCGCTAGCGGGTTATACTTC.

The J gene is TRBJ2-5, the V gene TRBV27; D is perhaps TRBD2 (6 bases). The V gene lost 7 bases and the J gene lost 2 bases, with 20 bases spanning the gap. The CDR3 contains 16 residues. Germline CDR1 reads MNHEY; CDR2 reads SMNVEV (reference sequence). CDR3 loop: CASKQGLADPQETQYF. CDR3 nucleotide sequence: TGTGCCAGCAAGCAGGGACTCGCGGATCCGCAAGAGACCCAGTACTTC.

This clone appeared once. The DNA of the CDR3 is TGCGCCAGCAGTGAAGGGGGCGGCTTCTACGAGCAGTACTTC. This encodes CASSEGGGFYEQYF. V is TRBV10-2 and J is TRBJ2-7, with 7 bases identical to TRBD1. V was pared by 3 bases and J by 3 bases, with 5 bases of the junction left unmatched. Looked up from germline, CDR1 is WSHSY and CDR2 is SAAADI. There are 14 residues in the CDR3.

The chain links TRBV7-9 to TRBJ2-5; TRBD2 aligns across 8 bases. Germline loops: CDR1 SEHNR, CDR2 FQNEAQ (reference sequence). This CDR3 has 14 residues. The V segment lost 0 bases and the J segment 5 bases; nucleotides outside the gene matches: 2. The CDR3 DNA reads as TGTGCCAGCAGCTTAGCTAGCGGGGCGGAGACCCAGTACTTC. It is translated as CASSLASGAETQYF. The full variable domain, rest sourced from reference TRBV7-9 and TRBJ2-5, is DTGVSQNPRHKITKRGQNVTFRCDPISEHNRLYWYRQTLGQGPEFLTYFQNEAQLEKSRLLSDRFSAERPKGSFSTLEIQRTEQGDSAMYLCASSLASGAETQYFGPGTRLLVL.

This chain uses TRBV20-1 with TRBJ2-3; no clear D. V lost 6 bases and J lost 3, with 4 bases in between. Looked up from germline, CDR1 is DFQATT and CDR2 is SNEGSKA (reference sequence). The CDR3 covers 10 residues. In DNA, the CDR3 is TGCAGTGCCTATACAGATACGCAGTATTTT. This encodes CSAYTDTQYF.

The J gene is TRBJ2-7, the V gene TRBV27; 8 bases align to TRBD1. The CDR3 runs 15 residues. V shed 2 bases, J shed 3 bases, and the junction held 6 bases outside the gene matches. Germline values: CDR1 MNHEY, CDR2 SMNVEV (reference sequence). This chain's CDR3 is CASSLARGLYYEQYF. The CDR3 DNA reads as TGTGCCAGCAGTTTAGCCAGGGGGCTTTACTACGAGCAGTACTTC.

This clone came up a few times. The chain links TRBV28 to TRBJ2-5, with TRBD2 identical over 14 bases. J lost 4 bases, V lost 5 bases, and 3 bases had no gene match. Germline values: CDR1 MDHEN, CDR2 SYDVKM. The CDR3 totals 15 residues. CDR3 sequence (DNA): TGTGCCAGCAGTCTTGGGACTAGCGGGGGAGAGACCCAGTACTTC. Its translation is CASSLGTSGGETQYF. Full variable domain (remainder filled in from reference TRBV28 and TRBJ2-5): DVKVTQSSRYLVKRTGEKVFLECVQDMDHENMFWYRQDPGLGLRLIYFSYDVKMKEKGDIPEGYSVSREKKERFSLILESASTNQTSMYLCASSLGTSGGETQYFGPGTRLLVL.

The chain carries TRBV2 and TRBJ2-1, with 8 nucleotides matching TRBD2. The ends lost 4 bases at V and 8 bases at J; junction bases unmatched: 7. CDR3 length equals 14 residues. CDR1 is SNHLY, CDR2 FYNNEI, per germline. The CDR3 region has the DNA TGTGCCAGCAGTGGAATAGCGGGAAGGGATGAGCAGTTCTTC. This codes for CASSGIAGRDEQFF.

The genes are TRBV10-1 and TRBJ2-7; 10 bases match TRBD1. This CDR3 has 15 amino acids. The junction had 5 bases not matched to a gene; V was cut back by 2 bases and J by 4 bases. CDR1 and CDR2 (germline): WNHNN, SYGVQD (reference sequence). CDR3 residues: CASSEASGQGYEQYF. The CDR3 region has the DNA TGCGCCAGCAGTGAGGCCTCGGGACAGGGGTACGAGCAGTACTTC.

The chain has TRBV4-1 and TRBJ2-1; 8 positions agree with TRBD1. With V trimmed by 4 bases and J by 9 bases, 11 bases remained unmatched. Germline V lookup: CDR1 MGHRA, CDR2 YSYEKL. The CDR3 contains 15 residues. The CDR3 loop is CASSPYRGDSGEQFF. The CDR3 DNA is TGCGCCAGCAGCCCATACAGGGGGGACTCGGGTGAGCAGTTCTTC.

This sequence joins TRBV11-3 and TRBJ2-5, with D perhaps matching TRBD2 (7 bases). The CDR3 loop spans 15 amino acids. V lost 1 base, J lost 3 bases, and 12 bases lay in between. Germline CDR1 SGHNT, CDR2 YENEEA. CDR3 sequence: CASSLGGGREETQYF. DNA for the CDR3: TGTGCCAGCAGCTTAGGCGGGGGCAGGGAAGAGACCCAGTACTTC.

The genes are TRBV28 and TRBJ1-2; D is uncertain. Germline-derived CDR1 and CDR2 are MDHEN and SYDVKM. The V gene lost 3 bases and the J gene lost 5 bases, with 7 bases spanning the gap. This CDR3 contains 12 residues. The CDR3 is CASSFTVYGYTF. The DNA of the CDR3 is TGTGCCAGCAGTTTCACAGTTTATGGCTACACCTTC.

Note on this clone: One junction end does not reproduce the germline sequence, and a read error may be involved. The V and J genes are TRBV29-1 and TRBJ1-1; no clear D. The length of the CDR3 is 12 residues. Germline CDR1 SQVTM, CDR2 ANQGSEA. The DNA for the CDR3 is TGCGGCGTCGGAAGGGAGAGCACTGAAGCTTTCTTT. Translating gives CGVGRESTEAFF.

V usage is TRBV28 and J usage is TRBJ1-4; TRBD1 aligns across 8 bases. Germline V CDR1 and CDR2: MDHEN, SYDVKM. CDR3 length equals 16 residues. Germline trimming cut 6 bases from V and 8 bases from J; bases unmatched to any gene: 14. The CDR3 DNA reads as TGTGCCAGCAGACCTAGCCCGGGACAGGTCAAGGAAAAACTGTTTTTT. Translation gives CASRPSPGQVKEKLFF.

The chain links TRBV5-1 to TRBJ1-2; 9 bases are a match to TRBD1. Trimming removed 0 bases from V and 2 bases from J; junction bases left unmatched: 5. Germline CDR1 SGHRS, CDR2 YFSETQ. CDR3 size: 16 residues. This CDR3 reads CASSLGGTGKNYGYTF. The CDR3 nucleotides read TGCGCCAGCAGCTTGGGAGGGACAGGGAAGAACTATGGCTACACCTTC.

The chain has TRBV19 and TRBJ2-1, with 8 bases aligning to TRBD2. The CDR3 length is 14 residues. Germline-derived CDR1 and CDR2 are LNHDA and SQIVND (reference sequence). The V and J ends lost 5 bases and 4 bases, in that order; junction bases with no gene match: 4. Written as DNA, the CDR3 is TGTGCCAGTAGTCCCGGGGGGGCTTACAATGAGCAGTTCTTC. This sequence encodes CASSPGGAYNEQFF.

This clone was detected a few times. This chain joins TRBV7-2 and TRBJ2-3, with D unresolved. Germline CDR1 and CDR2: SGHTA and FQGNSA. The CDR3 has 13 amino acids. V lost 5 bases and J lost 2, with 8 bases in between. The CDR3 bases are TGTGCCAGCAGCGTCCCTAACACAGATACGCAGTATTTT. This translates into CASSVPNTDTQYF.

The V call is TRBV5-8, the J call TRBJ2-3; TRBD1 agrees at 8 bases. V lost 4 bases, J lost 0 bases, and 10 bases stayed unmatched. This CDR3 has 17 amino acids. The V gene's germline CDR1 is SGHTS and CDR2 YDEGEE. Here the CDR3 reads CASSPRTGWESTDTQYF. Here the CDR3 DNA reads TGTGCCAGCAGCCCCCGGACAGGGTGGGAAAGCACAGATACGCAGTATTTT.

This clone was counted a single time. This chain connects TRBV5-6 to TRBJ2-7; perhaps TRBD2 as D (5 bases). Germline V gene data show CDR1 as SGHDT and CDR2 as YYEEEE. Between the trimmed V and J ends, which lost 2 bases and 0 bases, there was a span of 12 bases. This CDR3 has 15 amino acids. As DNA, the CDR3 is TGTGCCAGCAGCTTTGGCACCGGAGGCTCCTACGAGCAGTACTTC. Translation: CASSFGTGGSYEQYF.

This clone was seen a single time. The CDR3 sequence is CSAAGNQAFF. The DNA for the CDR3 is TGCAGTGCTGCCGGGAACCAAGCTTTCTTT. This sequence joins TRBV20-1 and TRBJ1-1; D unclear. The CDR3 length is 10 residues. From germline, CDR1 is DFQATT and CDR2 SNEGSKA (reference sequence). The V gene lost 5 bases and the J gene lost 9 bases, with 10 bases spanning the gap.

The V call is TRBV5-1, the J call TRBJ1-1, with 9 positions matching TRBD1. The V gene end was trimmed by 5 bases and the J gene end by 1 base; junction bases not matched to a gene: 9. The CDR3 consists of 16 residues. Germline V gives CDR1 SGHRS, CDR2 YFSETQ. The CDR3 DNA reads TGCGCCAGCAGTCGACAGGGGGTGGGTCAGAACACTGAAGCTTTCTTT. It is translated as CASSRQGVGQNTEAFF.

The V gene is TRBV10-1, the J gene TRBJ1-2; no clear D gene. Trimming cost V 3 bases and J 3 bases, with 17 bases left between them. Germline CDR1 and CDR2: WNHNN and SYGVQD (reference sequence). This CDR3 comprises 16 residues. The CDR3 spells CASSESSTWQHYGYTF. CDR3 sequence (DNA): TGCGCCAGCAGTGAAAGTAGCACCTGGCAGCACTATGGCTACACCTTC.

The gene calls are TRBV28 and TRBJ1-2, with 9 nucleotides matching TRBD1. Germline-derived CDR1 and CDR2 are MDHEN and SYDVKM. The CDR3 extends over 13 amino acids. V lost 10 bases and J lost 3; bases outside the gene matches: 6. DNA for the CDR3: TGTGCCACCGGACAGGGGTGGGACTATGGCTACACCTTC. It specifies CATGQGWDYGYTF.

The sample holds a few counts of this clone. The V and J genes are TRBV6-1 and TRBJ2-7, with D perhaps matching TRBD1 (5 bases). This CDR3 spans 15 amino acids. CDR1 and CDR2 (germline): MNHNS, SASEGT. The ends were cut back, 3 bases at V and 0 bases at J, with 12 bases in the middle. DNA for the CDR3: TGTGCCAGCAGTGAGTCCGGCAGGGTCTCCTACGAGCAGTACTTC. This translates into CASSESGRVSYEQYF.

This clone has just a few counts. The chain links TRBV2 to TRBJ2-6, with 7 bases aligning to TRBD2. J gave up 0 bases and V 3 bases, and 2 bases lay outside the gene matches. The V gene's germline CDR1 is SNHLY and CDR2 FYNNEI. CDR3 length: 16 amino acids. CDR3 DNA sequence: TGTGCCAGCAGTGATCGGACTAGCTCTGGGGCCAACGTCCTGACTTTC. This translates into CASSDRTSSGANVLTF.

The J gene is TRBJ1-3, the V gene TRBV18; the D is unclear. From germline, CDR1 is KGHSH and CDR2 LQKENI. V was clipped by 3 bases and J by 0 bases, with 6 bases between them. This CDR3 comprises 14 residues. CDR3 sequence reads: CASSPKSSGNTIYF. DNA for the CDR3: TGTGCCAGCTCACCTAAGAGCTCTGGAAACACCATATATTTT.

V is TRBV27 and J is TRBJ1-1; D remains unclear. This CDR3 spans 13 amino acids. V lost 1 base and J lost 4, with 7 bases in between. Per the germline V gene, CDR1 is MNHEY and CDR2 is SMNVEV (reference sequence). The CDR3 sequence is CASSLYPVTEAFF. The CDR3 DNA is TGTGCCAGCAGTTTATATCCCGTCACTGAAGCTTTCTTT.

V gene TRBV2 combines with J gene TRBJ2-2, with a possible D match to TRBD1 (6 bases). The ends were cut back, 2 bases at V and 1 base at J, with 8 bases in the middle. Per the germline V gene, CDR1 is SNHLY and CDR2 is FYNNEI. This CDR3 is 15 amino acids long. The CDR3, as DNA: TGTGCCAGCAGTGAACAGGGGATGAACACCGGGGAGCTGTTTTTT. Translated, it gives CASSEQGMNTGELFF.

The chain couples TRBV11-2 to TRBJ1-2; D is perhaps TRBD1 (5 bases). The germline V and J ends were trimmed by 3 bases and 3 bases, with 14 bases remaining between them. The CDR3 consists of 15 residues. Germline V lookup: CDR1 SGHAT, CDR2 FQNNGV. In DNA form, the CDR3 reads TGTGCCAGCAGCTTCGGCACCGACAGCTACTATGGCTACACCTTC. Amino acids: CASSFGTDSYYGYTF.

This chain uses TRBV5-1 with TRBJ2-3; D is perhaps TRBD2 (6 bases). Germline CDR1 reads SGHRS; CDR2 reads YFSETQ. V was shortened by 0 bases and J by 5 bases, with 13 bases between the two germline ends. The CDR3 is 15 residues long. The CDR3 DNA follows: TGCGCCAGCAGCTTGGAAGCGCGGGAAGGAGATACGCAGTATTTT. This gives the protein CASSLEAREGDTQYF.